The 11 T cell receptor beta chains reported below all come from one sample, sequenced in a study of glioma-infiltrating T cells. TCR alpha and beta CDR3 regions were amplified from RNA using iRepertoire nested multiplex PCR. TCRdb re-called the multiplex PCR reads through MiXCR, storing one row per CDR3 protein. The sample lists 90,000 to 100,000 distinct CDR3 sequences, around 40% occurring once. The sample taken for sequencing was glioma tissue, nonneoplastic brain tissue, or PBMCs (not recorded which). The receptors were gathered from a human donor with low-grade glioma or glioblastoma, undergoing nonglioma brain surgery, or in good health (not recorded which).

There are a few counts of this clonotype. A much larger clone lies a single base off, so this may be a read error. The rearrangement links TRBV11-1 to TRBJ2-1; 13 bases fit TRBD2. This CDR3 spans 14 amino acids. Germline V gene data show CDR1 as SGHAT and CDR2 as FQDESV (reference sequence). CDR3 in DNA: TGTGCCAGCAGCCCCGGACTAGCGGGAGTGGAGCAGCTCTTC. Translating it yields CASSPGLAGVEQLF.

A note on this clonotype: The junction differs from germline at one of its ends, possibly a read error. V gene TRBV4-1 combines with J gene TRBJ2-5; 8 bases map to TRBD1. This CDR3 has 16 residues. The germline CDR1 and CDR2 sequences are MGHRA and YSYEKL. The CDR3 loop is CASSQGYRGSQETQYF. The CDR3 nucleotides read TGCGCCAGCAGTCAAGGTTACAGGGGGTCCCAAGAGACCCAGTACTTC.

With regard to this clonotype: At one of its ends the junction is not consistent with the germline gene, which may arise from a read error. The CDR3 spells CASSHGLAGAPEEQFF. DNA for the CDR3: TGTGCCAGCAGCCACGGACTAGCGGGGGCCCCTGAGGAGCAATTCTTC. The chain recombines TRBV4-1 with TRBJ2-1, with 13 bases matching TRBD2. The CDR3 has 16 amino acids. CDR1 and CDR2 from the germline V gene are MGHRA and YSYEKL.

As to this clonotype: One junction end disagrees with the germline gene, perhaps due to a read error. The chain joins TRBV24-1 to TRBJ2-3, with D unresolved. The germline gives CDR1 KGHDR, CDR2 SFDVKD. CDR3 length: 13 residues. The CDR3 sequence is CATSSASTDTRYF. The CDR3 nucleotides read TGTGCCACCTCCAGCGCCTCCACAGATACGCGGTATTTT.

As to this clonotype: The conserved final phenylalanine or tryptophan is absent from the CDR3, which likely points to a read error. The chain is built from TRBV20-1 and TRBJ2-3; 10 bases align to TRBD2. V lost 3 bases and J lost 5; bases outside the gene matches: 8. Germline V gene data show CDR1 as DFQATT and CDR2 as SNEGSKA (reference sequence). The CDR3 covers 15 residues. The CDR3 spells CSASPAGGPEDTQYL. The CDR3 nucleotides are TGCAGTGCTAGTCCAGCGGGGGGGCCAGAAGATACGCAGTATCTT.

This rearrangement joins TRBV3-1 to TRBJ2-3; 16 nucleotides agree with TRBD2. V was pared by 5 bases and J by 5 bases, with 16 bases of the junction left unmatched. CDR1 is LGHDT and CDR2 is YNNKEL in the germline V gene (reference sequence). The CDR3 spans 20 residues. Written as DNA, the CDR3 is TGTGCCAGCAGCTCGCCGAGGGACCCGGGACTAGCGGGAGGGGTAGATACGCAGTATTTT. It encodes CASSSPRDPGLAGGVDTQYF.

This clonotype was observed at least ten times. The chain combines TRBV5-1 with TRBJ2-1; the D gene is possibly TRBD2 (6 bases). Germline-derived CDR1 and CDR2 are SGHRS and YFSETQ. Trimming took 0 bases from V and 9 from J, leaving 10 bases between them. This CDR3 spans 13 amino acids. Here the CDR3 reads CASSLVRGGEQFF. The CDR3 nucleotides are TGCGCCAGCAGCTTGGTGAGGGGAGGTGAGCAGTTCTTC. Together with reference TRBV5-1 and TRBJ2-1, the CDR3 gives the full variable domain: KAGVTQTPRYLIKTRGQQVTLSCSPISGHRSVSWYQQTPGQGLQFLFEYFSETQRNKGNFPGRFSGRQFSNSRSEMNVSTLELGDSALYLCASSLVRGGEQFFGPGTRLTVL.

In this sample, this clonotype turned up many times. The chain is built from TRBV2 and TRBJ2-5, with 11 bases aligning to TRBD2. In germline, CDR1 is SNHLY, CDR2 FYNNEI. Trimming cost V 6 bases and J 2 bases; bases outside gene matches: 2. The CDR3 totals 14 residues. Here the CDR3 DNA reads TGTGCCAGCAGGCGACTAGCGGGACAAGAGACCCAGTACTTC. Its translation: CASRRLAGQETQYF. Full variable domain (remainder filled in from reference TRBV2 and TRBJ2-5): EPEVTQTPSHQVTQMGQEVILRCVPISNHLYFYWYRQILGQKVEFLVSFYNNEISEKSEIFDDQFSVERPDGSNFTLKIRSTKLEDSAMYFCASRRLAGQETQYFGPGTRLLVL.

Note on this clonotype: The CDR3 does not close with the conserved phenylalanine or tryptophan, likely indicating a read error. This chain joins TRBV6-1 and TRBJ1-1; a possible D gene is TRBD1 (5 bases). CDR3 size: 14 residues. Germline CDR1 reads MNHNS; CDR2 reads SASEGT. The CDR3 region is CASRAGFSNTEAFL. CDR3 DNA: TGTGCCAGCAGAGCAGGGTTTTCAAACACTGAGGCTTTCCTT.

Many counts were recorded for this clonotype. This chain uses TRBV19 with TRBJ2-7; D possibly corresponds to TRBD1 (6 bases). The CDR3 is made up of 14 amino acids. The V gene lost 1 base and the J gene lost 4 bases, with 11 bases spanning the gap. The V gene's germline CDR1 is LNHDA and CDR2 SQIVND (reference sequence). The DNA for the CDR3 is TGTGCCAGTAGTATAGCAGGGGTCGGTTACGAGCAGTACTTC. Translating gives CASSIAGVGYEQYF.

The V gene is TRBV5-6, the J gene TRBJ2-3, with 12 bases matching TRBD1. The CDR3 totals 16 residues. The germline CDR1 and CDR2 sequences are SGHDT and YYEEEE. V trimming: 5 bases; J trimming: 5 bases; junction bases outside the gene matches: 9. This CDR3 is CASRPRDRGHGDTQYF. The CDR3, as DNA: TGTGCCAGCAGGCCCCGGGACAGGGGGCATGGAGATACGCAGTATTTT. Full variable domain (remainder filled in from reference TRBV5-6 and TRBJ2-3): DAGVTQSPTHLIKTRGQQVTLRCSPKSGHDTVSWYQQALGQGPQFIFQYYEEEERQRGNFPDRFSGHQFPNYSSELNVNALLLGDSALYLCASRPRDRGHGDTQYFGPGTRLTVL.